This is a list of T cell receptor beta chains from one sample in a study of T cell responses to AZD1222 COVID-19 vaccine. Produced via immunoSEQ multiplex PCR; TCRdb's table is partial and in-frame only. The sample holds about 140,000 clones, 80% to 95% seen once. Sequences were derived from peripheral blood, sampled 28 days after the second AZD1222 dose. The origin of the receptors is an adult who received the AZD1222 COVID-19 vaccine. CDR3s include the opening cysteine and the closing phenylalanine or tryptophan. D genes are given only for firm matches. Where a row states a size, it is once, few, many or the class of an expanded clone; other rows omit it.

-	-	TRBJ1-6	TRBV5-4	TGTGCCAGCAGCTTGGTTGGGGTCGATTCACCCCTCCACTTT	CASSLVGVDSPLHF
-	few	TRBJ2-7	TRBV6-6	TGTGCCAGCAGTAGACAGGCCTACGAGCAGTACTTC	CASSRQAYEQYF
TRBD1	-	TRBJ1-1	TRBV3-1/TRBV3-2	TGTGCCAGCAGCCGCGCGACAGGGGAAAAGAACACTGAAGCTTTCTTT	CASSRATGEKNTEAFF
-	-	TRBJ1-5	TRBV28	TGTGCCAGCAGTTCAGACTCCTCCGTATGGCCCCAGCATTTT	CASSSDSSVWPQHF
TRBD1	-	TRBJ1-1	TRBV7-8	TGTGCCAGCAGCATCGGACAGGGGCACACTGAAGCTTTCTTT	CASSIGQGHTEAFF
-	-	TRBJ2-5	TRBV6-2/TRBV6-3	TGTGCCAGCAGCGTCCAAGAGACCCAGTACTTC	CASSVQETQYF
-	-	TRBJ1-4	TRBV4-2	TGTGCCAGCACCCTGAGCACCGACACGGGAAAACTGTTTTTT	CASTLSTDTGKLFF
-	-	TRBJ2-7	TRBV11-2	TGTGCCAGCAGCTTACGGACAGCTTCCTACGAGCAGTACTTC	CASSLRTASYEQYF
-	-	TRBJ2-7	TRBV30	TGTGCCTGGGGCACCTCGCCGGCGGGGAACGAGCAGTACTTC	CAWGTSPAGNEQYF
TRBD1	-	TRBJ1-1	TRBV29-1	TGCAGCGTTGTAGACAGGGGGCGGAACACTGAAGCTTTCTTT	CSVVDRGRNTEAFF